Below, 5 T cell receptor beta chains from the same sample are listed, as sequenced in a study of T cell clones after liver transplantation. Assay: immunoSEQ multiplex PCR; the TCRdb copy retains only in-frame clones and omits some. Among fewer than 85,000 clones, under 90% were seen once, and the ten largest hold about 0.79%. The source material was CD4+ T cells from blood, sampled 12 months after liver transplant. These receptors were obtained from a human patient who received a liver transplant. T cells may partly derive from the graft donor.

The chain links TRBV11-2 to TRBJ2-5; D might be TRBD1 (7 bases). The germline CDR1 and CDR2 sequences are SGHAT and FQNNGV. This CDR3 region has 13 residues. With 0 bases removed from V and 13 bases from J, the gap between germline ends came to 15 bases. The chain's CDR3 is CASSLDQGGLVYF. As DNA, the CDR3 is TGTGCCAGCAGCTTAGATCAGGGGGGTCTGGTGTACTTC.

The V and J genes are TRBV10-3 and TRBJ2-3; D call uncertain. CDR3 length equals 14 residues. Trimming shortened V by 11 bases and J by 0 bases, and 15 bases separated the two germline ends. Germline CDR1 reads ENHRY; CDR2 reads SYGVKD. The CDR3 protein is CASSLSPSTDTQYF. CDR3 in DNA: TGTGCCTCCTCCCTTTCTCCTAGCACAGATACGCAGTATTTT.

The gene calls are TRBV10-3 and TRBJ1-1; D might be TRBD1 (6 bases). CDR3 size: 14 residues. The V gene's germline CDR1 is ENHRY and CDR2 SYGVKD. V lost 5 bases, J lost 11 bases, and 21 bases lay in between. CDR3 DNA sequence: TGTGCCATCAGTCGGTCGGCTCGGGGGCCGGGGGCTTTCTTT. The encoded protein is CAISRSARGPGAFF.

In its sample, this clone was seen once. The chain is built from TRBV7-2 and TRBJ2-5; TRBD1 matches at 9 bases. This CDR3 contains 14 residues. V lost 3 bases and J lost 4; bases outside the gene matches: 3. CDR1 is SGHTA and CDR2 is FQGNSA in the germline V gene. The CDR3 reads CASSFNRGLETQYF. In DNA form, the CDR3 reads TGTGCCAGCAGCTTTAACAGGGGGCTAGAGACCCAGTACTTC.

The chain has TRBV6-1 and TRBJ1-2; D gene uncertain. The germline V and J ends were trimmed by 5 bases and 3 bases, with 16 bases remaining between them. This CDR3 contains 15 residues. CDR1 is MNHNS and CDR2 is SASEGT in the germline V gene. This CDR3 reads CASSSRPLTHYGYTF. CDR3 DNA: TGTGCCAGCAGTTCCAGACCTCTCACCCACTATGGCTACACCTTC.